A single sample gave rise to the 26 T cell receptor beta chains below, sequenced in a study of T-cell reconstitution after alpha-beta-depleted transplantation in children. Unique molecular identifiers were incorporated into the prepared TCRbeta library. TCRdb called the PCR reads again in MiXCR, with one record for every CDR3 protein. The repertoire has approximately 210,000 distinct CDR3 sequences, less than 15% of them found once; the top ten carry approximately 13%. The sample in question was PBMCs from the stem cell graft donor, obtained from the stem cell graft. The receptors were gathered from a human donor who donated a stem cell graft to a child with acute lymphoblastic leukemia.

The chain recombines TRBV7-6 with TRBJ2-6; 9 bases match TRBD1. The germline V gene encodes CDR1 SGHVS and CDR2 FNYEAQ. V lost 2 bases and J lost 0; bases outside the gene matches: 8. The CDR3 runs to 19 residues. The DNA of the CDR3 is TGTGCCAGCAGCTTAAGGGGGGACAGGGCCCTCTCTGGGGCCAACGTCCTGACTTTC. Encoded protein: CASSLRGDRALSGANVLTF.

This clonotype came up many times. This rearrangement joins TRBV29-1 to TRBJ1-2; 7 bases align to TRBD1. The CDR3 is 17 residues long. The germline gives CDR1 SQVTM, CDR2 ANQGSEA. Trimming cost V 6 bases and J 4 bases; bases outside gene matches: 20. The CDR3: CSVGRHLDRASSYGYTF. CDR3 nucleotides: TGCAGCGTCGGTCGACATTTAGACAGGGCAAGTAGCTATGGCTACACCTTC.

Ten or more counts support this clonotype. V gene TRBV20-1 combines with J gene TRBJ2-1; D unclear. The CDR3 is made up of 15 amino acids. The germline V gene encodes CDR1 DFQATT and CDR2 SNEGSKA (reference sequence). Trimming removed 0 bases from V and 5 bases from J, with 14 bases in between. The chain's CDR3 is CSARDRILLDNEQFF. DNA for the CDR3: TGCAGTGCTAGAGATAGGATCCTATTAGACAATGAGCAGTTCTTC.

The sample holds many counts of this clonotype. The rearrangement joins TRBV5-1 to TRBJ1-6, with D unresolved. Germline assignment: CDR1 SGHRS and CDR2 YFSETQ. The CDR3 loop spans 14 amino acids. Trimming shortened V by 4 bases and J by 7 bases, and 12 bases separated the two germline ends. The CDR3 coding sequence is TGCGCCAGCAGCGGCACCTCTGGGAATTCACCCCTCCACTTT. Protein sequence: CASSGTSGNSPLHF.

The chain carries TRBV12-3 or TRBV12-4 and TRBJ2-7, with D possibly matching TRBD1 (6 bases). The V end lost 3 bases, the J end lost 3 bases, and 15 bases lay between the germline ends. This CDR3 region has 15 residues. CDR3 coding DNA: TGTGCCAGCAGTTTGATCAGGGGAGACGTCTACGAGCAGTACTTC. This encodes CASSLIRGDVYEQYF.

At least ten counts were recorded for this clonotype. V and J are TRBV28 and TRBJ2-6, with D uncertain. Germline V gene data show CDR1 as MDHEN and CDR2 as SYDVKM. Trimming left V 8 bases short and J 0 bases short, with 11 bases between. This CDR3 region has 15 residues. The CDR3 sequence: CASRHGDSGANVLTF. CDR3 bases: TGTGCCAGCCGACATGGGGACTCTGGGGCCAACGTCCTGACTTTC.

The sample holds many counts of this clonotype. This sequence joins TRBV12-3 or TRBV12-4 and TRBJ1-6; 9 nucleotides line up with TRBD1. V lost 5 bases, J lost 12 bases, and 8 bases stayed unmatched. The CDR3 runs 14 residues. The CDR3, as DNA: TGTGCCAGCAGTACGCCGGGACAGGGAGGACCCCTCCACTTT. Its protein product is CASSTPGQGGPLHF.

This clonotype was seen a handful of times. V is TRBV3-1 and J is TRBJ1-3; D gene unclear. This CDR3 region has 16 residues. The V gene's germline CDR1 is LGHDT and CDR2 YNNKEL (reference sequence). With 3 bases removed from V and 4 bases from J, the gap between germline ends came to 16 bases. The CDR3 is CASSQVFEQFGNTIYF. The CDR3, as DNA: TGTGCCAGCAGCCAGGTATTCGAGCAGTTCGGAAACACCATATATTTT.

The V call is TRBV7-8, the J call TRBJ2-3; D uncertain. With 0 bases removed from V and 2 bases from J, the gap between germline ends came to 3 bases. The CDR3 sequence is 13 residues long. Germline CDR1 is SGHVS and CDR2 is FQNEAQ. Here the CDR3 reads CASSLAVTDTQYF. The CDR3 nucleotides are TGTGCCAGCAGCTTAGCAGTCACAGATACGCAGTATTTT.

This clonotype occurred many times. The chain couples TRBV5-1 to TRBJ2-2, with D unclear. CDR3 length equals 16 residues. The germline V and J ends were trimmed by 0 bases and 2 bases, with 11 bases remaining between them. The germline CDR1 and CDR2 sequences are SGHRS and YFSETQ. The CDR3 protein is CASSLDRLPNTGELFF. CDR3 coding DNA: TGCGCCAGCAGCTTGGATAGGCTCCCAAACACCGGGGAGCTGTTTTTT. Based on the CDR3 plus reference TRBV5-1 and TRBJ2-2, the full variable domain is KAGVTQTPRYLIKTRGQQVTLSCSPISGHRSVSWYQQTPGQGLQFLFEYFSETQRNKGNFPGRFSGRQFSNSRSEMNVSTLELGDSALYLCASSLDRLPNTGELFFGEGSRLTVL.

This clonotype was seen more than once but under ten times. The CDR3 reads CASSLSGPHNEQFF. The CDR3 bases are TGTGCCAGCAGTCTTAGCGGGCCGCACAATGAGCAGTTCTTC. V and J are TRBV3-1 and TRBJ2-1; 7 bases line up with TRBD2. V trimming: 6 bases; J trimming: 5 bases; junction bases outside the gene matches: 7. Germline CDR1 is LGHDT and CDR2 is YNNKEL (reference sequence). The CDR3 is 14 amino acids.

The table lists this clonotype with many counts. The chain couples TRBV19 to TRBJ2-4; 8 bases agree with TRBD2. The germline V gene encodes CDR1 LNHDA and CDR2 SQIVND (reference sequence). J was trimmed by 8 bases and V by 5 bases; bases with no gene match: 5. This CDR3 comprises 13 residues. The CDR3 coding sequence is TGTGCCAGTAGTTTCCGGGAGGGGGACATTCAGTACTTC. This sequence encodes CASSFREGDIQYF.

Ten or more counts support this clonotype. Written as DNA, the CDR3 is TGTGCCAGCAGCCCCTCATACTCTGGGGCCAACGTCCTGACTTTC. Its translation is CASSPSYSGANVLTF. The chain uses TRBV7-6 and TRBJ2-6, with unresolved D. This CDR3 is 15 amino acids long. V gave up 5 bases and J gave up 0 bases, with 8 bases separating them. CDR1 and CDR2 from the germline V gene are SGHVS and FNYEAQ. Drawing the rest from reference TRBV7-6 and TRBJ2-6, the complete variable domain is GAGVSQSPRYKVTKRGQDVALRCDPISGHVSLYWYRQALGQGPEFLTYFNYEAQQDKSGLPNDRFSAERPEGSISTLTIQRTEQRDSAMYRCASSPSYSGANVLTFGAGSRLTVL.

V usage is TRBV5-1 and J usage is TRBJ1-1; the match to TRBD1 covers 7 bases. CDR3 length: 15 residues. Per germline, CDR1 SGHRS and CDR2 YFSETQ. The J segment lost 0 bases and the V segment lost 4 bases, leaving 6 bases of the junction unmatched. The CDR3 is CASSRDRVVNTEAFF. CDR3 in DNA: TGCGCCAGCAGCCGCGACAGGGTAGTGAACACTGAAGCTTTCTTT.

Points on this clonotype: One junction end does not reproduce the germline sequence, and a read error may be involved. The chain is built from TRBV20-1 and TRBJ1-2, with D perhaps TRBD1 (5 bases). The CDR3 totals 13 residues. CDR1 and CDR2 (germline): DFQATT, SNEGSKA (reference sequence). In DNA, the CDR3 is TGCAGTGCTGGCAAATGGGAGGGGCGCCGTTTATCCTTC. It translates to CSAGKWEGRRLSF.

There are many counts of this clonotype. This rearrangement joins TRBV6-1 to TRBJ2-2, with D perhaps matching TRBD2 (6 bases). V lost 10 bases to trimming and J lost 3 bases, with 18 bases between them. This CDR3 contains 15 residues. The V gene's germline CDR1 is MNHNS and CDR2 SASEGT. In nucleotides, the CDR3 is TGTGCCACGGAGGGAGGATCTTCGGACACCGGGGAGCTGTTTTTT. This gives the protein CATEGGSSDTGELFF.

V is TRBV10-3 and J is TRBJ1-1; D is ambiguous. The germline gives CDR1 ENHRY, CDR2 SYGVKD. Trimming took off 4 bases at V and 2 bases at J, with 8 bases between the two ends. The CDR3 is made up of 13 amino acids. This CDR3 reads CAISAAGNTEAFF. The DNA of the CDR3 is TGTGCCATCAGTGCCGCCGGCAACACTGAAGCTTTCTTT.

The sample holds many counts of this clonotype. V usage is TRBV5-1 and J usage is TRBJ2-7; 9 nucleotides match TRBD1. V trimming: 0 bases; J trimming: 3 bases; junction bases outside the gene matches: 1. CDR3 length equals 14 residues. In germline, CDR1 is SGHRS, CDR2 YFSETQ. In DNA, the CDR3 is TGCGCCAGCAGCTTGGGACAGGGGGGCTACGAGCAGTACTTC. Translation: CASSLGQGGYEQYF.

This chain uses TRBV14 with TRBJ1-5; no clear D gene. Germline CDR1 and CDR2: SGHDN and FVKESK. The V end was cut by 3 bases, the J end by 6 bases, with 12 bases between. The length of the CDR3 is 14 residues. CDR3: CASSQTGWRQPQHF. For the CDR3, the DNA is TGTGCCAGCAGCCAGACCGGGTGGCGTCAGCCCCAGCATTTT.

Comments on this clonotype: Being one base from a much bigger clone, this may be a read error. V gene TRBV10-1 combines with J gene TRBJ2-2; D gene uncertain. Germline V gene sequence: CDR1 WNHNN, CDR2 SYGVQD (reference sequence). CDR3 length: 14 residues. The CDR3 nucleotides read TGCGCCACCAGTCTCTTTACTGGAGCCGGGGAGCTGTTTTTT. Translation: CATSLFTGAGELFF.

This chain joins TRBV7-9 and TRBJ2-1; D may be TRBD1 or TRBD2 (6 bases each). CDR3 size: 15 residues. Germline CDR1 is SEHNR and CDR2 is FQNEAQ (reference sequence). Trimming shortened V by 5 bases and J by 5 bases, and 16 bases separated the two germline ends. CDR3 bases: TGTGCCAGCAGCCTCGGGGGCCCCCGGCACAATGAGCAGTTCTTC. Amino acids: CASSLGGPRHNEQFF. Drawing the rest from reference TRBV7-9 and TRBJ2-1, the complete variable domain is DTGVSQNPRHKITKRGQNVTFRCDPISEHNRLYWYRQTLGQGPEFLTYFQNEAQLEKSRLLSDRFSAERPKGSFSTLEIQRTEQGDSAMYLCASSLGGPRHNEQFFGPGTRLTVL.

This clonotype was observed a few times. This chain's CDR3 is CASSRQAGGSYNEQFF. In nucleotides, the CDR3 is TGTGCCAGCAGCCGCCAAGCGGGAGGCTCCTACAATGAGCAGTTCTTC. This chain links TRBV7-9 with TRBJ2-1, with TRBD2 matching 9 bases. Germline CDR1 reads SEHNR; CDR2 reads FQNEAQ (reference sequence). J lost 0 bases, V lost 5 bases, and 5 bases had no gene match. CDR3 length: 16 residues.

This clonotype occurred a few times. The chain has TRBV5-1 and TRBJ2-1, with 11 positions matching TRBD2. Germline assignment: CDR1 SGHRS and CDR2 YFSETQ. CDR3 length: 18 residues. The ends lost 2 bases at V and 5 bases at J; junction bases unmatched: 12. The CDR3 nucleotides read TGCGCCAGCAGCTTAGGGACTAGCGGCTTAGCGGGCGACAATGAGCAGTTCTTC. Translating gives CASSLGTSGLAGDNEQFF. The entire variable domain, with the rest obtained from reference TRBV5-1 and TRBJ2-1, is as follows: KAGVTQTPRYLIKTRGQQVTLSCSPISGHRSVSWYQQTPGQGLQFLFEYFSETQRNKGNFPGRFSGRQFSNSRSEMNVSTLELGDSALYLCASSLGTSGLAGDNEQFFGPGTRLTVL.

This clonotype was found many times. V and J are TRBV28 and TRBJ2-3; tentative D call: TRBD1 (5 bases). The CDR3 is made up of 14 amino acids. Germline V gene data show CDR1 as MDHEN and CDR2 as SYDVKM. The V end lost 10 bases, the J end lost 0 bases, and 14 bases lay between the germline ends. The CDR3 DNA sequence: TGTGCCACCTATTCCAGGGTTAGCACAGATACGCAGTATTTT. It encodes CATYSRVSTDTQYF.

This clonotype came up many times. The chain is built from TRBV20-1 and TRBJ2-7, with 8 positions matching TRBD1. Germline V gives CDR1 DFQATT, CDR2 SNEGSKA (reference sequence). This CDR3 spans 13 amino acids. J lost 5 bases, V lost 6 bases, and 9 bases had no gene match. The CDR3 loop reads CSADRTGTHEQYF. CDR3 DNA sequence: TGCAGTGCCGACCGGACAGGGACCCACGAGCAGTACTTC.

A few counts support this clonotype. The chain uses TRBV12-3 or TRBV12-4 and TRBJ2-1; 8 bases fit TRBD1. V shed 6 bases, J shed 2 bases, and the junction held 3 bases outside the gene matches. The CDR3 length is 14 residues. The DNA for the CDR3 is TGTGCCAGCAGCAGGGGGCGTCCCTACAATGAGCAGTTCTTC. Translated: CASSRGRPYNEQFF.